The sequence of this T cell receptor (beta chain) was determined in a study of shared clonotypes between healthy human individuals. Notes on this clone: Other DNA sequences in this specimen translate into the identical CDR3.

The table came from immunoSEQ multiplex PCR; TCRdb's copy has only in-frame clones and leaves some out. The sample lists fewer than 2.5 million clones; 80% to 95% were seen once. CDR1 and CDR2 (germline): LNHDA, SQIVND (reference sequence). The CDR3 covers 14 residues. V shed 5 bases and J 0 bases; nucleotides not matched to a gene: 1. Specimen: naive CD4+ T cells from PBMCs. The sample's subset: CD45RA+ positively selected. The V gene is TRBV19, the J gene TRBJ2-3; 8 positions agree with TRBD1. This TCR came from a man aged 18 to 35 in good health. Some clones in this sample may be carry-over from other donors' samples. CDR3 residues: CASSDRGSTDTQYF. In DNA, the CDR3 is TGTGCCAGTAGTGACAGGGGCAGCACAGATACGCAGTATTTT.